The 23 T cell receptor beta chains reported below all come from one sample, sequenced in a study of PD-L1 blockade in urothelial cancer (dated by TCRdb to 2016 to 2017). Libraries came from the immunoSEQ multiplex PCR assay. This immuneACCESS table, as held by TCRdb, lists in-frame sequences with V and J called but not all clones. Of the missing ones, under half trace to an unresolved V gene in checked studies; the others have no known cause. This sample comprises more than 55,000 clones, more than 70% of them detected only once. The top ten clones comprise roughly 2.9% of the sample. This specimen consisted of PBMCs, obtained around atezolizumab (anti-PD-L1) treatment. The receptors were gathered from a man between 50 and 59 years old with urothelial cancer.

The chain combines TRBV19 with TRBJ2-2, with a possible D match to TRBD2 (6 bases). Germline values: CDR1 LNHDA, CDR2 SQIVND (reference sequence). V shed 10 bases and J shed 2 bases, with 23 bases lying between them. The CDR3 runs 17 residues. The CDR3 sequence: CATATTRAGRNTGELFF. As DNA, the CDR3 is TGTGCCACCGCAACCACGAGAGCGGGCAGAAACACCGGGGAGCTGTTTTTT. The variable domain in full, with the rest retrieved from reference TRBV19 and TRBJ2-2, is DGGITQSPKYLFRKEGQNVTLSCEQNLNHDAMYWYRQDPGQGLRLIYYSQIVNDFQKGDIAEGYSVSREKKESFPLTVTSAQKNPTAFYLCATATTRAGRNTGELFFGEGSRLTVL.

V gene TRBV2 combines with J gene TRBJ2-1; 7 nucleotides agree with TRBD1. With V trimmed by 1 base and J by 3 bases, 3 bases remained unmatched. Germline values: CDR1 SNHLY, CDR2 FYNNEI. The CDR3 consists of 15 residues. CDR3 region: CASSEGQGNYNEQFF. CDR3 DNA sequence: TGTGCCAGCAGTGAAGGACAGGGAAACTACAATGAGCAGTTCTTC. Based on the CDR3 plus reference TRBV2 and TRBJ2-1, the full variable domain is EPEVTQTPSHQVTQMGQEVILRCVPISNHLYFYWYRQILGQKVEFLVSFYNNEISEKSEIFDDQFSVERPDGSNFTLKIRSTKLEDSAMYFCASSEGQGNYNEQFFGPGTRLTVL.

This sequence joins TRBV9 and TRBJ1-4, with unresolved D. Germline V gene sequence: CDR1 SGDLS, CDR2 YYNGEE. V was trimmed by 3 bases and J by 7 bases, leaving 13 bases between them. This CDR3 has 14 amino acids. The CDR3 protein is CASSEGREVEKLFF. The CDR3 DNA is TGTGCCAGCAGCGAGGGTAGGGAGGTTGAAAAACTGTTTTTT.

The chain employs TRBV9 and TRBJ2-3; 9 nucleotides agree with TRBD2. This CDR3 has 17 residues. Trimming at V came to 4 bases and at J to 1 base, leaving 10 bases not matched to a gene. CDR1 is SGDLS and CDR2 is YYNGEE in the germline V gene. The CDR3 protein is CASSPPGKRGGTDTQYF. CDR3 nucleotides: TGTGCCAGCAGCCCCCCGGGGAAGCGGGGGGGCACAGATACGCAGTATTTT.

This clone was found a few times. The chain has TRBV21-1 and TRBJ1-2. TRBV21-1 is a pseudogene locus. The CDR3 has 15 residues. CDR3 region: CASSKAFVGGCGYTF. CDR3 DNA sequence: TGTGCCAGCAGCAAAGCCTTTGTGGGGGGATGCGGCTACACCTTC.

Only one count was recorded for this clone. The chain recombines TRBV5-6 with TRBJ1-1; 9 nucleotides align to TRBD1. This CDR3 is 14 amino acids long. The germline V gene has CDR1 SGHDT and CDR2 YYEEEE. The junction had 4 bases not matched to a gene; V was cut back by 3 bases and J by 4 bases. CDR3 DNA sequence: TGTGCCAGCAGCTGGGACAGGGCGGCCACTGAAGCTTTCTTT. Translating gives CASSWDRAATEAFF.

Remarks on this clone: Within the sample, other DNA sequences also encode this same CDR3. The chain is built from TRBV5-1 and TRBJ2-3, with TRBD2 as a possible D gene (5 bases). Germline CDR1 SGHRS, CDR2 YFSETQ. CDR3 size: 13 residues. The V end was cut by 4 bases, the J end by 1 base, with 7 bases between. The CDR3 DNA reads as TGCGCCAGCAGCCCCGGGGGCACAGATACGCAGTATTTT. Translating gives CASSPGGTDTQYF.

The DNA of the CDR3 is TGTGCCAGCAGCTTAGCAGGGGGAGGCAATCAGCCCCAGCATTTT. This gives the protein CASSLAGGGNQPQHF. The chain uses TRBV7-9 and TRBJ1-5, with TRBD1 as a possible D gene (6 bases). Trimming cost V 0 bases and J 2 bases, with 8 bases left between them. The CDR3 length is 15 residues. In germline, CDR1 is SEHNR, CDR2 FQNEAQ (reference sequence).

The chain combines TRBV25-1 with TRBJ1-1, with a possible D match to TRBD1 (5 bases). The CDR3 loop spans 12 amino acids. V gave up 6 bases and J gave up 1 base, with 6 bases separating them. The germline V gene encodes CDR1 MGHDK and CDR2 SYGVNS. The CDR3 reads CASRQANTEAFF. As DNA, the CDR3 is TGTGCCAGCAGACAGGCGAACACTGAAGCTTTCTTT.

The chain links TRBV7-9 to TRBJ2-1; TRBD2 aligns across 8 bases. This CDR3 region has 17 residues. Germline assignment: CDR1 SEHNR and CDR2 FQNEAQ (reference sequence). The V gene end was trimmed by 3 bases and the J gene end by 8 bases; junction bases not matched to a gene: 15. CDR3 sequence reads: CASSLVPGGRLVYEQFF. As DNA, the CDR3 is TGTGCCAGCAGCTTGGTCCCCGGCGGGAGGTTAGTCTATGAGCAGTTCTTC.

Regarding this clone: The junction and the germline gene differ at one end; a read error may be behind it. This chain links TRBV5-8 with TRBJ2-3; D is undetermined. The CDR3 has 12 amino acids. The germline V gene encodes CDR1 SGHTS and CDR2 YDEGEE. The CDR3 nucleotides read TGTGCCAGCAGCTCTTACACAGTTACGCAGTATTTT. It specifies CASSSYTVTQYF.

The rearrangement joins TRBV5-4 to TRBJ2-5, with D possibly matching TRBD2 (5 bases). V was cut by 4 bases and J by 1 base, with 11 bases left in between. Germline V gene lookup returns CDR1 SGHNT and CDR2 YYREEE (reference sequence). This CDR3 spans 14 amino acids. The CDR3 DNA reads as TGTGCCAGCAGCAGAATCGGGGTCCAAGAGACCCAGTACTTC. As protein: CASSRIGVQETQYF.

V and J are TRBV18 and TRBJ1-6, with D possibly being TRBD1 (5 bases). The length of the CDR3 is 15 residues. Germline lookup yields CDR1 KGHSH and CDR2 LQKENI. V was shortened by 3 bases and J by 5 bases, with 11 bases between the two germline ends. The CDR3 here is CASSPGGGDNSPLHF. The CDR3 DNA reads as TGTGCCAGCTCACCGGGGGGAGGCGATAATTCACCCCTCCACTTT.

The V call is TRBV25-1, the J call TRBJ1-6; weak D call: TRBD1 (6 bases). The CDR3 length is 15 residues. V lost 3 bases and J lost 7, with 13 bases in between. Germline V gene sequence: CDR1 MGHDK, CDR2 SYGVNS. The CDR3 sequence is CASSDLGRGNSPLHF. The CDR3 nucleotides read TGTGCCAGCAGTGACTTGGGCAGGGGAAATTCACCCCTCCACTTT.

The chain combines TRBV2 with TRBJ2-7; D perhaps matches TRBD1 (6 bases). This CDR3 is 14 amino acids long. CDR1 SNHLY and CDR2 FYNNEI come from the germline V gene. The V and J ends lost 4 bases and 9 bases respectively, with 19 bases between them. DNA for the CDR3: TGTGCCAGCAGTGCCACAGGGCCTGGGCGTGGGCAGTACTTC. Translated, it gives CASSATGPGRGQYF.

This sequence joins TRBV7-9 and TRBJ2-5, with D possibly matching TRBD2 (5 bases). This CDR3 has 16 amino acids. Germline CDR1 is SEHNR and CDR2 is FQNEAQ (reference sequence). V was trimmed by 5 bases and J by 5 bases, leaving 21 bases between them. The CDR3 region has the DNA TGTGCCAGCAGCCCAAAAGGTACTAGTGAAGGCGAGACCCAGTACTTC. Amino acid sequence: CASSPKGTSEGETQYF.

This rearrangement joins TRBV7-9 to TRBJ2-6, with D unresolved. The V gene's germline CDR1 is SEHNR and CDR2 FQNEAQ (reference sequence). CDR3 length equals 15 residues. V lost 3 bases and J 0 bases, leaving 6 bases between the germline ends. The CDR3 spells CASSFTASGANVLTF. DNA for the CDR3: TGTGCCAGCAGCTTCACAGCCTCTGGGGCCAACGTCCTGACTTTC. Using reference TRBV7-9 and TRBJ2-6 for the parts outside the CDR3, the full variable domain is DTGVSQNPRHKITKRGQNVTFRCDPISEHNRLYWYRQTLGQGPEFLTYFQNEAQLEKSRLLSDRFSAERPKGSFSTLEIQRTEQGDSAMYLCASSFTASGANVLTFGAGSRLTVL.

CDR3 DNA sequence: TGTGCCAGCTCACCACCGGCGGGAGGGCTCGTCGAGCAGTACTTC. This codes for CASSPPAGGLVEQYF. The chain recombines TRBV18 with TRBJ2-7, with 9 bases lining up with TRBD2. Germline trimming cut 0 bases from V and 6 bases from J; bases unmatched to any gene: 6. The CDR3 consists of 15 residues. Germline CDR1 reads KGHSH; CDR2 reads LQKENI.

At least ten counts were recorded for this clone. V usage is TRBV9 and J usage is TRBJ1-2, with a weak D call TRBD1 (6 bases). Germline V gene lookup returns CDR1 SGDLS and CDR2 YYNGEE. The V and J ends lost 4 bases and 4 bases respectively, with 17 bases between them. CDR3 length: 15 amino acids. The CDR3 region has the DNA TGTGCCAGCAGCCCCCGACAGGATGAGTCCTATGGCTACACCTTC. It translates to CASSPRQDESYGYTF.

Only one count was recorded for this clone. The CDR3: CASSSVYSGRVGETQYF. CDR3 coding DNA: TGTGCCAGTTCCTCCGTCTATAGCGGGAGGGTAGGAGAGACCCAGTACTTC. The chain employs TRBV2 and TRBJ2-5, with 11 nucleotides matching TRBD2. Germline V gene data show CDR1 as SNHLY and CDR2 as FYNNEI. This CDR3 contains 17 residues. J lost 4 bases, V lost 9 bases, and 16 bases had no gene match. Variable domain in full (rest from reference TRBV2 and TRBJ2-5): EPEVTQTPSHQVTQMGQEVILRCVPISNHLYFYWYRQILGQKVEFLVSFYNNEISEKSEIFDDQFSVERPDGSNFTLKIRSTKLEDSAMYFCASSSVYSGRVGETQYFGPGTRLLVL.

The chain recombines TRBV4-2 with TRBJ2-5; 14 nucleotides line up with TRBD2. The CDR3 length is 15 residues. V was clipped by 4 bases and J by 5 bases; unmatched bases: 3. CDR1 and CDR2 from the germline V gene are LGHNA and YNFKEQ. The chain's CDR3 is CASSPRTSGRETQYF. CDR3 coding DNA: TGTGCCAGCAGCCCCCGGACTAGCGGGAGGGAGACCCAGTACTTC.

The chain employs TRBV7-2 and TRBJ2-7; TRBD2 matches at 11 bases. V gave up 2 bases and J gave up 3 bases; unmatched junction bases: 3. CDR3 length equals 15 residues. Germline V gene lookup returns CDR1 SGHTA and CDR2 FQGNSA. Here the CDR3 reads CASSLLAGGFYEQYF. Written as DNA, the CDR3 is TGTGCCAGCAGCTTATTAGCGGGAGGGTTCTACGAGCAGTACTTC.

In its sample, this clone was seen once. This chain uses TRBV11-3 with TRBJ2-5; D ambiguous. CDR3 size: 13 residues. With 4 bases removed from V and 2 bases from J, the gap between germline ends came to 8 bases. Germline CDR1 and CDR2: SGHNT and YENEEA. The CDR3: CASSSDWQETQYF. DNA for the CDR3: TGTGCCAGCAGCTCCGACTGGCAAGAGACCCAGTACTTC.